Below are 26 T cell receptor beta chains sequenced from a single sample in a study of Ad26.COV2.S vaccination and SARS-CoV-2 variants. Stated treatment: around 19 received Ad26.COV2.S at low or high dose, single or two shots; several received placebo; per-sample allocation not given. Day 63 following the first vaccine or placebo injection was when the samples were taken. The assay was immunoSEQ multiplex PCR, and TCRdb's table has in-frame clones only and misses some. The sample contains some 340,000 clones, 86% of which appear only once. The sample in question was peripheral blood, obtained in a trial of Ad26.COV2.S vaccine versus placebo. The receptors were sampled from a person between 18 and 60 years old who received the Ad26.COV2.S COVID-19 vaccine or a placebo.

This clone was seen once. The rearrangement uses TRBV10-1 and TRBJ1-3, with D perhaps TRBD1 (5 bases). The germline V gene has CDR1 WNHNN and CDR2 SYGVQD (reference sequence). The CDR3 is 16 residues long. Deletions cut 6 bases from V and 7 bases from J, with 22 bases between. CDR3 sequence (DNA): TGCGCCAGCAGAAGAGGGGTGGGCACCGGATTTAACACCATATATTTT. As protein: CASRRGVGTGFNTIYF.

The rearrangement links TRBV18 to TRBJ2-7; 9 positions agree with TRBD1. The trim removed 1 base at V and 4 bases at J, leaving 11 bases unmatched. The CDR3 loop spans 17 amino acids. CDR1 is KGHSH, CDR2 LQKENI, per germline. CDR3 bases: TGTGCCAGCTCACCACTGGGACAGGGTATTTCCCTTTACGAGCAGTACTTC. It translates to CASSPLGQGISLYEQYF.

This chain connects TRBV6-5 to TRBJ2-3; D assignment may be TRBD1 or TRBD2 (5 bases each). Looked up from germline, CDR1 is MNHEY and CDR2 is SVGAGI. Trimming stripped 0 bases from V and 2 bases from J, with 9 bases between. The CDR3 consists of 15 residues. CDR3 nucleotides: TGTGCCAGCAGTTACTCGAGGGACCTCACAGATACGCAGTATTTT. Translated, it gives CASSYSRDLTDTQYF.

The V call is TRBV18, the J call TRBJ1-5; unclear D gene. V lost 5 bases, J lost 0 bases, and 11 bases lay in between. Germline loops: CDR1 KGHSH, CDR2 LQKENI. The CDR3 contains 15 residues. The DNA for the CDR3 is TGTGCCAGCTCAGGTTCGGGGAATAGCAATCAGCCCCAGCATTTT. Its protein is CASSGSGNSNQPQHF.

The V and J genes are TRBV12-5 and TRBJ1-5, with a possible D match to TRBD1 (6 bases). Trimming took off 0 bases at V and 2 bases at J, with 11 bases between the two ends. In germline, CDR1 is LGHNT, CDR2 FRNRAP. The CDR3 loop spans 16 amino acids. The CDR3 coding sequence is TGTGCTAGTGGTTTGGTTCGGGGGGGCGGCAATCAGCCCCAGCATTTT. The encoded protein is CASGLVRGGGNQPQHF.

The DNA for the CDR3 is TGTGCCAGCAGCCAAGTAGCAGGGGGCGCGAACTATGGCTACACCTTC. Protein product: CASSQVAGGANYGYTF. The chain combines TRBV3-1 (or the pseudogene TRBV3-2) with TRBJ1-2, with 8 bases aligning to TRBD1. The V segment lost 1 base and the J segment 2 bases; nucleotides outside the gene matches: 6. The germline V gene encodes CDR1 LGHDT and CDR2 YNNKEL (reference sequence). This CDR3 is built from 16 residues.

This chain uses TRBV10-3 with TRBJ1-2; D uncertain. Trimming pared 2 bases from V and 0 bases from J, leaving 7 bases between. In germline, CDR1 is ENHRY, CDR2 SYGVKD. The CDR3 covers 14 residues. The CDR3 here is CAISENSANYGYTF. In DNA form, the CDR3 reads TGTGCCATCAGTGAGAACAGTGCTAACTATGGCTACACCTTC.

This rearrangement joins TRBV7-6 to TRBJ2-3, with unresolved D. V was cut by 5 bases and J by 2 bases, with 11 bases left in between. Germline CDR1 reads SGHVS; CDR2 reads FNYEAQ. The CDR3 sequence is 14 residues long. CDR3 sequence: CASSLLGITDTQYF. As DNA, the CDR3 is TGTGCCAGCAGCCTCCTGGGGATCACAGATACGCAGTATTTT.

The chain employs TRBV6-2 or TRBV6-3 and TRBJ1-6; 11 bases agree with TRBD1. CDR3 size: 19 residues. The V gene end was trimmed by 2 bases and the J gene end by 4 bases; junction bases not matched to a gene: 10. Germline V CDR1 and CDR2: MNHEY, SVGEGT. The CDR3 protein is CASSYTRGQGGIYNSPLHF. The CDR3 DNA reads TGTGCCAGCAGTTACACCCGGGGACAGGGGGGAATTTATAATTCACCCCTCCACTTT.

This clone came up a few times. The rearrangement joins TRBV30 to TRBJ1-5; D remains ambiguous. Germline lookup yields CDR1 GTSNPN and CDR2 SVGIG (reference sequence). The CDR3 is 15 residues long. The germline V and J ends were trimmed by 2 bases and 1 base, with 12 bases remaining between them. In nucleotides, the CDR3 is TGTGCCTGGAGTACCATCTTTGGAAGCAATCAGCCCCAGCATTTT. Protein product: CAWSTIFGSNQPQHF.

The genes are TRBV5-1 and TRBJ1-1, with D possibly TRBD1 on 5 matching bases. The V and J ends lost 6 bases and 5 bases respectively, with 17 bases between them. The CDR3 contains 14 residues. The germline V gene encodes CDR1 SGHRS and CDR2 YFSETQ. The CDR3 DNA sequence: TGCGCCAGCAAAAGTGGGGGAGGAGGAACTGAAGCTTTCTTT. Its translation: CASKSGGGGTEAFF.

This clone has only one observation. Here the CDR3 reads CASQITGRQPQHF. The DNA of the CDR3 is TGTGCCAGTCAGATAACAGGGCGTCAGCCCCAGCATTTT. The chain links TRBV19 to TRBJ1-5, with a possible D match to TRBD1 (6 bases). The germline CDR1 and CDR2 sequences are LNHDA and SQIVND (reference sequence). V was shortened by 8 bases and J by 6 bases, with 14 bases between the two germline ends. This CDR3 has 13 residues.

This clone appeared once. The gene calls are TRBV27 and TRBJ2-6; D perhaps matches TRBD2 (5 bases). Germline V gene lookup returns CDR1 MNHEY and CDR2 SMNVEV (reference sequence). The CDR3 is 17 amino acids. Trimming cost V 5 bases and J 3 bases, with 17 bases left between them. CDR3 in amino acids: CASSPPRTPGGANVLTF. The CDR3 DNA is TGTGCCAGCAGTCCCCCCAGGACTCCTGGTGGGGCCAACGTCCTGACTTTC.

This sequence joins TRBV4-3 and TRBJ2-2, with D possibly TRBD2 on 5 matching bases. Germline lookup yields CDR1 LGHNA and CDR2 YSLEER. V lost 4 bases and J lost 7, with 16 bases in between. This CDR3 region has 15 residues. CDR3 loop: CASSPRVALNGELFF. CDR3 nucleotides: TGCGCCAGCAGCCCCAGAGTAGCGTTGAACGGGGAGCTGTTTTTT.

V usage is TRBV7-9 and J usage is TRBJ1-1; no reliable D call. Germline V gene data show CDR1 as SEHNR and CDR2 as FQNEAQ (reference sequence). This CDR3 has 13 residues. With 4 bases removed from V and 8 bases from J, the gap between germline ends came to 14 bases. The DNA of the CDR3 is TGTGCCAGCAGCTCCGGCTTCGGATCCGAAGCTTTCTTT. Translating gives CASSSGFGSEAFF.

The chain's CDR3 is CASSVSPGLPQFF. The CDR3 coding sequence is TGTGCCAGCAGCGTCAGCCCGGGACTTCCGCAGTTCTTC. The V call is TRBV9, the J call TRBJ2-1; a possible D gene is TRBD2 (6 bases). Trimming took 2 bases from V and 12 from J, leaving 15 bases between them. Germline CDR1 is SGDLS and CDR2 is YYNGEE. The CDR3 has 13 residues.

The chain has TRBV6-5 and TRBJ1-1, with TRBD1 identical over 9 bases. This CDR3 comprises 14 residues. Looked up from germline, CDR1 is MNHEY and CDR2 is SVGAGI. Trimming took 6 bases from V and 5 from J; bases not matched to a gene: 7. The CDR3 is CASRGQGRVTEAFF. For the CDR3, the DNA is TGTGCCAGCAGAGGACAGGGGAGAGTGACTGAAGCTTTCTTT.

The chain is built from TRBV29-1 and TRBJ2-7; D is uncertain. The CDR3 runs to 11 residues. The germline V and J ends were trimmed by 4 bases and 2 bases, with 6 bases remaining between them. The germline gives CDR1 SQVTM, CDR2 ANQGSEA. The CDR3 loop is CSVADAYEQYF. The CDR3 DNA is TGCAGCGTTGCGGATGCCTACGAGCAGTACTTC.

A few counts support this clone. The rearrangement uses TRBV6-5 and TRBJ1-1; D not resolved. Germline V lookup: CDR1 MNHEY, CDR2 SVGAGI. The CDR3 totals 13 residues. Trimming removed 5 bases at V and 5 bases at J, with 12 bases between. For the CDR3, the DNA is TGTGCCAGCAGTCCCTCCCCTGGTACTGAAGCTTTCTTT. Its translation is CASSPSPGTEAFF.

CDR3 sequence (DNA): TGTGCCTGGAGCGCAGAGGGGACCTGGTTTAATTCACCCCTCCACTTT. Its translation is CAWSAEGTWFNSPLHF. This chain links TRBV30 with TRBJ1-6; tentatively, D is TRBD1 (5 bases). The CDR3 loop spans 16 amino acids. V dropped 3 bases and J dropped 6 bases, with 18 bases sitting between them. Germline V gene data show CDR1 as GTSNPN and CDR2 as SVGIG (reference sequence).

This clone was detected a few times. The CDR3 loop is CASSQASGGAVDEQFF. The CDR3 DNA is TGCGCCAGCAGCCAAGCGAGCGGGGGGGCTGTGGATGAGCAGTTCTTC. This chain links TRBV4-1 with TRBJ2-1; 10 bases map to TRBD2. Germline V gene sequence: CDR1 MGHRA, CDR2 YSYEKL. The CDR3 has 16 residues. The junction had 8 bases not matched to a gene; V was cut back by 1 base and J by 8 bases.

This clone was recorded only once. The CDR3 DNA reads TGTGCCAGTAGTAATCAGGGGGCTAGGGGCACTGAAGCTTTCTTT. Translating it yields CASSNQGARGTEAFF. The chain joins TRBV19 to TRBJ1-1; 8 bases are shared with TRBD1. The CDR3 has 15 amino acids. V lost 4 bases and J lost 4; bases outside the gene matches: 8. The V gene's germline CDR1 is LNHDA and CDR2 SQIVND (reference sequence).

J is TRBJ1-2 and V is TRBV7-2, with D tentatively TRBD1 (5 bases). There are 15 residues in the CDR3. Germline values: CDR1 SGHTA, CDR2 FQGNSA. V dropped 2 bases and J dropped 8 bases, with 18 bases sitting between them. The CDR3 sequence is CASSLKAGGSTGYTF. The CDR3 DNA reads TGTGCCAGCAGCTTAAAAGCGGGGGGTTCGACGGGCTACACCTTC.

V is TRBV28 and J is TRBJ2-7; no clear D. CDR1 and CDR2 (germline): MDHEN, SYDVKM. Trimming left V 4 bases short and J 7 bases short, with 11 bases between. This CDR3 region has 12 residues. CDR3 nucleotide sequence: TGTGCCAGCAGTTCCCACTTGAGGGAGCAGTACTTC. It encodes CASSSHLREQYF.

The chain joins TRBV3-1 (or the pseudogene TRBV3-2) to TRBJ1-2; 9 bases are a match to TRBD1. This CDR3 has 18 residues. Germline values: CDR1 LGHDT, CDR2 YNNKEL (reference sequence). Trimming cost V 1 base and J 4 bases; bases outside gene matches: 13. CDR3 sequence (DNA): TGTGCCAGCAGCCAAGCCCCCACAGGGACAGGGTACCTCTATGGCTACACCTTC. Its translation: CASSQAPTGTGYLYGYTF.

This clone is a singleton in its sample. This chain connects TRBV5-1 to TRBJ2-5; 14 bases match TRBD2. CDR3 length: 16 amino acids. Looked up from germline, CDR1 is SGHRS and CDR2 is YFSETQ. V shed 0 bases and J 6 bases; nucleotides not matched to a gene: 4. The CDR3 DNA follows: TGCGCCAGCAGCTTGGGGACTAGCGGGGGGTTGAAGACCCAGTACTTC. Protein product: CASSLGTSGGLKTQYF.